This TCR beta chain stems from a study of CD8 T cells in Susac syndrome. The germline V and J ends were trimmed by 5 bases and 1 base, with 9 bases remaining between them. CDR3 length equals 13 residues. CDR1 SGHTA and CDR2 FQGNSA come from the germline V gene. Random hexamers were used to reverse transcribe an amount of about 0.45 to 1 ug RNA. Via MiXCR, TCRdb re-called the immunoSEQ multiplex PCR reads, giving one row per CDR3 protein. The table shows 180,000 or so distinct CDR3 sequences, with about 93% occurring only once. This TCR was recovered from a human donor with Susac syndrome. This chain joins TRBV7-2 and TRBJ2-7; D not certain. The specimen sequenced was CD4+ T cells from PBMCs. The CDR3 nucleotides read TGTGCCAGCAGCACCGGCCTTTCCTACGAGCAGTACTTC. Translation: CASSTGLSYEQYF.